These 6 T cell receptor beta chains came from one sample sequenced in a study of CD8 T cells in ankylosing spondylitis. Study-wide findings and caveats: Ankylosing spondylitis blood seemed to carry a telltale TCR beta motif made of eight or nine highly homologous variants.

These receptors lack a known antigen. One entry per CDR3 protein, called by TCRdb with MiXCR from the 5' RACE reads. This sample has under 550,000 distinct CDR3 sequences, with 25% to 30% found just once. The source material was blood, either unsorted or a sorted T cell fraction (not recorded which). The receptor set was obtained from a male donor with ankylosing spondylitis.

This clonotype was counted only a few times. V is TRBV7-2 and J is TRBJ2-1, with D perhaps assigned TRBD1 or TRBD2 (5 bases each). Trimming removed 5 bases from V and 1 base from J, with 18 bases in between. The CDR3 is made up of 17 amino acids. CDR1 and CDR2 (germline): SGHTA, FQGNSA. The CDR3 loop reads CASSATSGPFSYNEQFF. As DNA, the CDR3 is TGTGCCAGCAGCGCGACCTCGGGGCCTTTTTCCTACAATGAGCAGTTCTTC.

This chain connects TRBV3-1 to TRBJ2-6; 13 bases are shared with TRBD2. The CDR3 loop spans 15 amino acids. Germline CDR1 is LGHDT and CDR2 is YNNKEL (reference sequence). V shed 4 bases, J shed 12 bases, and the junction held 6 bases outside the gene matches. The CDR3 loop reads CASSLTSGRKSVLTF. CDR3 sequence (DNA): TGTGCCAGCAGCCTGACTAGCGGGAGGAAATCCGTCCTGACTTTC.

The rearrangement uses TRBV5-1 and TRBJ1-2; D is possibly TRBD1 (5 bases). V dropped 0 bases and J dropped 3 bases, with 12 bases sitting between them. The germline V gene has CDR1 SGHRS and CDR2 YFSETQ. The CDR3 contains 15 residues. The CDR3, as DNA: TGCGCCAGCAGCTTGGCCACGGGGCGCGACTATGGCTACACCTTC. It yields the protein CASSLATGRDYGYTF.

The chain recombines TRBV27 with TRBJ1-1; possible D gene TRBD1, 6 bases. Germline CDR1 and CDR2: MNHEY and SMNVEV (reference sequence). V gave up 5 bases and J gave up 1 base, with 17 bases separating them. The CDR3 is made up of 16 amino acids. CDR3 amino acids: CASSPPGASRNTEAFF. Here the CDR3 DNA reads TGTGCCAGCAGTCCCCCGGGGGCAAGTAGGAACACTGAAGCTTTCTTT.

This clonotype was detected a few times. V usage is TRBV7-9 and J usage is TRBJ2-5; TRBD1 aligns across 7 bases. The germline V gene encodes CDR1 SEHNR and CDR2 FQNEAQ (reference sequence). V was pared by 5 bases and J by 0 bases, with 3 bases of the junction left unmatched. The CDR3 extends over 14 amino acids. The CDR3 region is CASSQGTDQETQYF. In DNA, the CDR3 is TGTGCCAGCAGCCAAGGGACAGACCAAGAGACCCAGTACTTC. Variable domain in full (rest from reference TRBV7-9 and TRBJ2-5): DTGVSQNPRHKITKRGQNVTFRCDPISEHNRLYWYRQTLGQGPEFLTYFQNEAQLEKSRLLSDRFSAERPKGSFSTLEIQRTEQGDSAMYLCASSQGTDQETQYFGPGTRLLVL.

This clonotype occurred a few times. The chain links TRBV6-2 or TRBV6-3 to TRBJ1-2; D is possibly TRBD1 (6 bases). Looked up from germline, CDR1 is MNHEY and CDR2 is SVGEGT. The length of the CDR3 is 15 residues. The ends were cut back, 8 bases at V and 8 bases at J, with 24 bases in the middle. CDR3 sequence reads: CASEADGGPGRGYTF. In DNA form, the CDR3 reads TGTGCCAGCGAAGCCGATGGGGGGCCCGGTCGGGGCTACACCTTC.